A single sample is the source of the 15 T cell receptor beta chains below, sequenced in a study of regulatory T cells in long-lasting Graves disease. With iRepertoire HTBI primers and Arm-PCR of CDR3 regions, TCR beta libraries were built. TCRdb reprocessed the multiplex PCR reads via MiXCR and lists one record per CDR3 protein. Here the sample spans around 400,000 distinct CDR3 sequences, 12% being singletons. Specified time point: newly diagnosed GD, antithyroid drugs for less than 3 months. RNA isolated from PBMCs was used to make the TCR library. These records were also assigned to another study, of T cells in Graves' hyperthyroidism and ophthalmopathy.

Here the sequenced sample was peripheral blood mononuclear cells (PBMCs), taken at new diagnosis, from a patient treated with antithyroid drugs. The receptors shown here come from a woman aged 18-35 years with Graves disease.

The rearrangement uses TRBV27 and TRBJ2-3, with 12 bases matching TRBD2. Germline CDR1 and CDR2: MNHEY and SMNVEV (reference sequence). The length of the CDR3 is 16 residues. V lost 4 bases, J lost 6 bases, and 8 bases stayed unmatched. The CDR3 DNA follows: TGTGCCAGCAGTTCTAGACTAGCGGGAGAAGGGGATACGCAGTATTTT. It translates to CASSSRLAGEGDTQYF.

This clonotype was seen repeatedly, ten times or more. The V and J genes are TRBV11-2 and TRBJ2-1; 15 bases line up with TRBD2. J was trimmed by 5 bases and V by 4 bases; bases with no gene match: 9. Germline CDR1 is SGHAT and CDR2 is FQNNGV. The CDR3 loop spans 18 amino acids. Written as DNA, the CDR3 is TGTGCCAGCAGCTCCGCTGGGGGACTAGCGGGAGGTAACAATGAGCAGTTCTTC. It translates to CASSSAGGLAGGNNEQFF.

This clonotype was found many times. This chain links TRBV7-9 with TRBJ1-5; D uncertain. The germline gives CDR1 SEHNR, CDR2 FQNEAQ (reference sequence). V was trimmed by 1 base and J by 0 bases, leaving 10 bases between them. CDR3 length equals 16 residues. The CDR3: CASSLGAGDSNQPQHF. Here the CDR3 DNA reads TGTGCCAGCAGCTTAGGGGCTGGGGATAGCAATCAGCCCCAGCATTTT.

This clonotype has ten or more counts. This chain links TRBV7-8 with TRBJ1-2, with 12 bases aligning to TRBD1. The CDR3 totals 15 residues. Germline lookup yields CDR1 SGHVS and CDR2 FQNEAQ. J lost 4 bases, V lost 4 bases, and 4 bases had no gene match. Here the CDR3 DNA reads TGTGCCAGCAGCTGGGGGACAGGGGGCACCTATGGCTACACCTTC. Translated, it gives CASSWGTGGTYGYTF.

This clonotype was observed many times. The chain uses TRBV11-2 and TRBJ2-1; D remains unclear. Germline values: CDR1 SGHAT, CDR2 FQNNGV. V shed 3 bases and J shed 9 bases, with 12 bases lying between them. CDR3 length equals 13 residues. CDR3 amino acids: CASSFTPQGEQFF. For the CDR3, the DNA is TGTGCCAGCAGCTTTACTCCCCAAGGTGAGCAGTTCTTC. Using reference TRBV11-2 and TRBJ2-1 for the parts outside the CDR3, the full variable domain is EAGVAQSPRYKIIEKRQSVAFWCNPISGHATLYWYQQILGQGPKLLIQFQNNGVVDDSQLPKDRFSAERLKGVDSTLKIQPAKLEDSAVYLCASSFTPQGEQFFGPGTRLTVL.

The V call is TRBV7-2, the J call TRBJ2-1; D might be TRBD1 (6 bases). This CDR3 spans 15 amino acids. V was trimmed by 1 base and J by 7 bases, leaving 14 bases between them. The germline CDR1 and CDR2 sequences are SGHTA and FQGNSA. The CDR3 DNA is TGTGCCAGCAGCTTAGGTTACAGGGCCGAGAATGAGCAGTTCTTC. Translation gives CASSLGYRAENEQFF.

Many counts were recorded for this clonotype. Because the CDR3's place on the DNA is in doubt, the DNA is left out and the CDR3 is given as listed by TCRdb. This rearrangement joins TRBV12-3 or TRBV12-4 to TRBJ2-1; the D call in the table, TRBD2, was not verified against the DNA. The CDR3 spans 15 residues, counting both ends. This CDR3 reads CASSRGMVAGGSKIF.

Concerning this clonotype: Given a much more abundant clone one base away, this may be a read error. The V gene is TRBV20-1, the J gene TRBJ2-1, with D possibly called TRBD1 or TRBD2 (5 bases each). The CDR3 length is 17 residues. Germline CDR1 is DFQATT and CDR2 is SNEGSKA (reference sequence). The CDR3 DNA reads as TGCAGTGCTAGAGGCAGAAGAGGGGCGTGGGTTTACAATGAGCAGCTCTTC. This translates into CSARGRRGAWVYNEQLF.

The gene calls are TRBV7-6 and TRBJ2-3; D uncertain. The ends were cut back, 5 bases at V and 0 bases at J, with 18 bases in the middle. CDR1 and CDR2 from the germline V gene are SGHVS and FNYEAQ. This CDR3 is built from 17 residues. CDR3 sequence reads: CASSPWVVRPSTDTQYF. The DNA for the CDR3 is TGTGCCAGCAGCCCCTGGGTGGTACGTCCTAGCACAGATACGCAGTATTTT.

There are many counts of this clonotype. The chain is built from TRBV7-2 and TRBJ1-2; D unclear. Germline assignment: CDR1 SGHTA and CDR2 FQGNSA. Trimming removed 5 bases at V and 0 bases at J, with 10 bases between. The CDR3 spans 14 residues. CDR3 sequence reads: CASSRLVANYGYTF. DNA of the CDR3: TGTGCCAGCAGCAGATTAGTGGCTAACTATGGCTACACCTTC.

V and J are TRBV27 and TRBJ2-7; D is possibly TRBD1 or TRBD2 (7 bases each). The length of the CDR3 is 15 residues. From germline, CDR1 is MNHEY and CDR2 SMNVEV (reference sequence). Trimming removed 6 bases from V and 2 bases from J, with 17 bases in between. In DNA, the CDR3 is TGTGCCAGCAGCAGGGGGGGTTTGGGGGCCTACGAGCAGTACTTC. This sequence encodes CASSRGGLGAYEQYF.

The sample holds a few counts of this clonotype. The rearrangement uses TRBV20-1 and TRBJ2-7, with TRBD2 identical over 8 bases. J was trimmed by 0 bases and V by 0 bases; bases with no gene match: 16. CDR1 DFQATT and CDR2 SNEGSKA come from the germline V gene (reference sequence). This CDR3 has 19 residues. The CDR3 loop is CSARDGFLVLSGNSYEQYF. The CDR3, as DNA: TGCAGTGCTAGAGATGGGTTTTTGGTCCTTAGCGGGAACTCCTACGAGCAGTACTTC.

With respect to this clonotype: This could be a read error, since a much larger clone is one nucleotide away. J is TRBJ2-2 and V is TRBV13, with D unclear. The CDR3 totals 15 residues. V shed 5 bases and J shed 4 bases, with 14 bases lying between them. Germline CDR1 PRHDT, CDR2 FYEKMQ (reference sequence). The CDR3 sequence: CASSDRRGGTGELFF. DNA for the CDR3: TGTGCCAGCAGCGATCGGAGAGGCGGCACCGGGGAGCTGTTTTTT. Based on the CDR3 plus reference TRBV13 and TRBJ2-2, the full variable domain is AAGVIQSPRHLIKEKRETATLKCYPIPRHDTVYWYQQGPGQDPQFLISFYEKMQSDKGSIPDRFSAQQFSDYHSELNMSSLELGDSALYFCASSDRRGGTGELFFGEGSRLTVL.

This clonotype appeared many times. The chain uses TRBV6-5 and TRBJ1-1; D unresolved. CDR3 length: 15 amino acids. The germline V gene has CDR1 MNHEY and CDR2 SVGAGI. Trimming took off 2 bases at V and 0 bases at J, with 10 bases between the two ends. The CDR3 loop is CASSYRLGMNTEAFF. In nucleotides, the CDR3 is TGTGCCAGCAGTTACCGACTTGGGATGAACACTGAAGCTTTCTTT.

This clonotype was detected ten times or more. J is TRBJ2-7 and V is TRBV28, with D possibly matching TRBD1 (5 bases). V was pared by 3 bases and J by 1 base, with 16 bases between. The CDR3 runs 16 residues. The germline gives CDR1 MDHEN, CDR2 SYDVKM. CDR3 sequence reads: CASSFSRQSKSYEQYF. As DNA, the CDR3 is TGTGCCAGCAGTTTTAGTCGACAGTCTAAATCCTACGAGCAGTACTTC.